This TCR beta chain was captured by sequencing in a study of blood T cell repertoires in COVID-19 (dated by TCRdb to 2018 to 2020). At the level of the whole study: The collaborator samples originated in the United States, Italy and Spain and spanned the acute and convalescent phases of COVID-19. The material from the prospective study consisted of cDNA or gDNA derived from T cells, B-cell-depleted T cells, or PBMCs. HLA class I and class II types, where available, came from metadata supplied by the sample provider rather than from assay-based typing. Nearly every sample came with metadata listing a de-identified subject ID, COVID-19 status, age in years and sex. Deeply sampled blood TCRbeta repertoires from subjects exposed to, actively infected with, or recovered from COVID-19 were included in the dataset. The repertoires were released in a freely available public database meant as a resource for research on the immune response to SARS-CoV-2. The samples were drawn from two sources: the first 160 participants of the ongoing ImmuneRACE study, and fewer than 1,500 subjects contributed by 6 global collaborators.

As regards this clone: The antigen it recognizes is unknown. No much larger clone exists at a distance of one base, and base qualities are not known.

TCRbeta CDR3 regions were amplified from genomic DNA by means of the immunoSEQ Assay, a bias-controlled multiplex PCR. The study's processing was this. The number of nucleated cells in each sample was estimated from the amplification of reference gene primers within the assay. Sequence reads were collapsed and filtered to measure the absolute abundance of every unique TCRbeta CDR3 rearrangement. For each sample, productive Simpson clonality was calculated as the square root of Simpson's diversity index over productive rearrangements. TCRdb provides this immuneACCESS table in a form limited to in-frame rearrangements. Some clones are lacking; in checked studies, under half of them reflect an unresolved V gene, and why the rest are absent is not known. The V and J calls and clone size are taken from that table; D and trimming were inferred from the DNA. Across this sample there are 150,000 to 200,000 clones, with approximately 81% seen only once. Over 3% of the sample is taken by the ten largest.

V sheds 4 bases and J sheds 1 base, leaving 5 bases between their ends. CDR1 and CDR2 (MNHEY, SVGAGI) derive from the germline V gene. The CDR3 measures 13 amino acids from cysteine to phenylalanine. The CDR3 DNA has 39 bases and is translated from base 1. Study-wide findings and limitations: The amount of clinical and demographic metadata varied by source and participant and was provided uncurated.

The collaborating institutions used their own protocols to collect whole blood in K2EDTA tubes. For TCRbeta analysis, collaborator samples were shipped as frozen whole blood, as isolated PBMCs, or as DNA extracted from either sample type. This chain is built from TRBV6-5 and TRBJ1-5, with a weak D call of TRBD1 (5 bases match). This receptor was identified in a human donor with acute or convalescent COVID-19. The donor label of this sample is uncertain. Sequenced: peripheral blood. The sequence in DNA is TGTGCCAGCAGTTGGGGCAGCAATCAGCCCCAGCATTTT. Its translation is CASSWGSNQPQHF.